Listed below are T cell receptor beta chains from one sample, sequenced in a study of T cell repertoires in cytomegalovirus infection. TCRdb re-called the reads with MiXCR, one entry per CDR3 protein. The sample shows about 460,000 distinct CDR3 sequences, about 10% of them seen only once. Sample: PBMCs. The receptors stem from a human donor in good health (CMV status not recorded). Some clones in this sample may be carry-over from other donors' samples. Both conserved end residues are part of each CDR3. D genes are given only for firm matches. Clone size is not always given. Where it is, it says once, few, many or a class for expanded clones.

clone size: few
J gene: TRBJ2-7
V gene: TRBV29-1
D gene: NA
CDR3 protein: CSVEGPGNEQYF
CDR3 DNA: TGCAGCGTTGAGGGTCCAGGGAACGAGCAGTACTTC

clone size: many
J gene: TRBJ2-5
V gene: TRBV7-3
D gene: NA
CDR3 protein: CASSDGSEETQYF
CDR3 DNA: TGTGCCAGCAGCGACGGGTCCGAAGAGACCCAGTACTTC

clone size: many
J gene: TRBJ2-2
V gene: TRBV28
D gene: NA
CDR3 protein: CASRGQNTGELFF
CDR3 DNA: TGTGCCAGCAGGGGACAAAACACCGGGGAGCTGTTTTTT

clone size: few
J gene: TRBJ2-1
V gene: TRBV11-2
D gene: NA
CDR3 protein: CASSSPLTGNNEQFF
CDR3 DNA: TGTGCCAGCAGCTCCCCCCTGACAGGCAACAATGAGCAGTTCTTC

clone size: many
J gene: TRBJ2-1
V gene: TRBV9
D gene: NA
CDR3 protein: CASSVEGRSNNEQFF
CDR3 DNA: TGTGCCAGCAGCGTTGAGGGCCGTAGCAACAATGAGCAGTTCTTC

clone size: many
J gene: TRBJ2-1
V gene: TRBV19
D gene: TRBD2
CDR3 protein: CASSHRKTSGSGEQFF
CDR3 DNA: TGTGCCAGTAGCCATCGCAAGACTAGCGGGAGTGGTGAGCAGTTCTTC

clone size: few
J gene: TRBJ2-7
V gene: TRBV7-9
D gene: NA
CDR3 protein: CASSADSSIEQYF
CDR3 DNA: TGTGCCAGCAGCGCTGACAGCAGCATCGAGCAGTACTTC

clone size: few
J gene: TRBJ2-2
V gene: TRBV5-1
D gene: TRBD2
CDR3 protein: CASSPRGGPNNIMAGELFF
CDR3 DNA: TGCGCCAGCAGCCCCCGGGGGGGACCCAACAATATAATGGCCGGGGAGCTGTTTTTT

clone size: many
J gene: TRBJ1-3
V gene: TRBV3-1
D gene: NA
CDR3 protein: CASSLTPGNTIYF
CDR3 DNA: TGTGCCAGCAGCCTAACCCCCGGAAACACCATATATTTT

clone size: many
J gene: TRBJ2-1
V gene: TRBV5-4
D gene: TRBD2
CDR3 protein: CASSLKRENTYNEQFF
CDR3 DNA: TGTGCCAGCAGCTTGAAGCGGGAGAACACCTACAATGAGCAGTTCTTC

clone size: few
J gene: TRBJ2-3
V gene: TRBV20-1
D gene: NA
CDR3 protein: CSALWGEDTQYF
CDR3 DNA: TGCAGTGCTCTCTGGGGCGAGGATACGCAGTATTTT

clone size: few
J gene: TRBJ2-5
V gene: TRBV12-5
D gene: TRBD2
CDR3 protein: CASALGGIQETQYF
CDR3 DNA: TGTGCTAGTGCCCTGGGGGGGATCCAAGAGACCCAGTACTTC

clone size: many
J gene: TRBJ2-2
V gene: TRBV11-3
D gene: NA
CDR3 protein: CASSRDSISTGELFF
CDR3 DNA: TGTGCCAGCAGCCGCGACAGTATCAGCACCGGGGAGCTGTTTTTT

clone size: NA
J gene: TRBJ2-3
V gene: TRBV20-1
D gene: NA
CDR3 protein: CSARGYDTQYF
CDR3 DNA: TGCAGTGCTAGAGGGTATGATACGCAGTATTTT

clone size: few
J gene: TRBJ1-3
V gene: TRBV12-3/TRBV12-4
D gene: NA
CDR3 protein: CASSLGGAPSGNTIYF
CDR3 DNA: TGTGCCAGCAGTTTGGGAGGGGCCCCGAGCGGAAACACCATATATTTT